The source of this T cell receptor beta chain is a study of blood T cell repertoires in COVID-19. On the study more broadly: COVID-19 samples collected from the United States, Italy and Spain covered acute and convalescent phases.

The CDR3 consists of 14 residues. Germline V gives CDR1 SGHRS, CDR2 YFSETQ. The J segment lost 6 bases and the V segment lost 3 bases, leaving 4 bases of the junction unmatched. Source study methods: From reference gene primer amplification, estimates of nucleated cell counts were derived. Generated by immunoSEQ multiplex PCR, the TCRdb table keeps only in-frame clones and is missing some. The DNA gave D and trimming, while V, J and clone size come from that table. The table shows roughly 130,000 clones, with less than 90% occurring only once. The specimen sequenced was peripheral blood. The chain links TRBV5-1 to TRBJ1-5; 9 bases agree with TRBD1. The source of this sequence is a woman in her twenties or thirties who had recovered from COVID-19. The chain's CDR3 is CASSWGQGGQPQHF. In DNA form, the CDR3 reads TGCGCCAGCAGCTGGGGACAGGGCGGTCAGCCCCAGCATTTT.